Described below is a single T cell receptor beta chain sequence and its context. This clonotype turned up a few times. Its antigen specificity is not known. No much larger clonotype is one base removed from it; base qualities were not supplied. These data belong to a study of response to subunit inactivated influenza vaccine (dated by TCRdb to between 2018 and 2020). Concerning the study at large: Deep quantitative profiling of the T cell receptor repertoire was used in the study to follow responses to a trivalent subunit inactivated influenza vaccine.

Library preparation used RT-PCR. Sequencing was carried out with an Illumina HiSeq 2500. TCRdb reanalyzed the raw reads on its own, using fastp at Q25 for trimming and MiXCR for clone calling, and kept in-frame beta chains. Identical CDR3 protein sequences are pooled into one entry, listed with their most common genes and DNA. The sample data list around 520,000 distinct CDR3 sequences, and around 11% of these were observed just once. The ten largest clones capture more than 8.5% of the sample. Study-level results and caveats: The authors proposed that each seasonal influenza vaccination may bring in only a limited number of new T cells.

From the cysteine through the phenylalanine, the CDR3 covers 16 amino acids. The sequence is cut down to CDR3 DNA, 48 bases in frame from base 1. Trimming at the junction amounts to 6 bases on V and 0 bases on J, and the germline ends lie 14 bases apart. The material sequenced was PBMCs from blood, taken on the day of vaccination. This sequence was found in a man aged 50 to 59 who received an inactivated influenza vaccine. Donor details come from another sample of the same person, matched by shared clones. The chain joins TRBV12-3 or TRBV12-4 to TRBJ1-4; the D gene remains uncertain. The CDR3 protein sequence reads: CASSRSARATNEKLFF. The nucleotide sequence reads as follows: TGTGCCAGCAGCCGATCCGCAAGAGCAACTAATGAAAAACTGTTTTTT.